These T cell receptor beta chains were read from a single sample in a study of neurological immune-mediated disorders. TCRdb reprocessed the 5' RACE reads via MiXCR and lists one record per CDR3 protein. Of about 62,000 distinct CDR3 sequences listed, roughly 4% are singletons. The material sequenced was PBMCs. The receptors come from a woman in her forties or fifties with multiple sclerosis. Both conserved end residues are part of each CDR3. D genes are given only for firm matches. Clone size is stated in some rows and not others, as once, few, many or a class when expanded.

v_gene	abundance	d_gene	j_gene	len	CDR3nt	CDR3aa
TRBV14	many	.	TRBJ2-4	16	TGTGCCAGCAGCCAAGAACCGGCCAGGGCCAAAAACATTCAGTACTTC	CASSQEPARAKNIQYF
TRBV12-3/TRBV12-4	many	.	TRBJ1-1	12	TGTGCCAGCAGTACGCCCGCCCCGGGGGCTTTCTTT	CASSTPAPGAFF
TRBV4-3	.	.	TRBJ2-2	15	TGCGCCAGCAGCCAAGATTTATTGAAAACCGGGGAGCTGTTTTTT	CASSQDLLKTGELFF
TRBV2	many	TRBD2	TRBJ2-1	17	TGTGCCAGCAGTGTCACTAGCGGGAGGGCCTTTTACAATGAGCAGTTCTTC	CASSVTSGRAFYNEQFF
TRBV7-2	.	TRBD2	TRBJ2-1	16	TGTGCCAGCATCCCGGGACTAGCGGGATTATACAATGAGCAGTTCTTC	CASIPGLAGLYNEQFF
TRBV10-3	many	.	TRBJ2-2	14	TGTGCCATCAGTGTAAATGGCCCCTCGGGGGAGCTGTTTTTT	CAISVNGPSGELFF
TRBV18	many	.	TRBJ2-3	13	TGTGCCAGCTCGCCCCTGACTCTAGATACGCAGTATTTT	CASSPLTLDTQYF
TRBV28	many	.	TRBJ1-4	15	TGTGCCAGCAGAGCTCCGGGGCTGACTAATGAAAAACTGTTTTTT	CASRAPGLTNEKLFF
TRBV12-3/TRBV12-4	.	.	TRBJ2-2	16	TGTGCCAGCAGTTTACGGCAGAGCGGGAACACCGGGGAGCTGTTTTTT	CASSLRQSGNTGELFF
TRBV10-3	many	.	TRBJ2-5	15	TGTGCCATCAGTGCATACGCAGGGAACCAAGAGACCCAGTACTTC	CAISAYAGNQETQYF
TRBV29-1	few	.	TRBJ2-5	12	TGCAGCGTCCTTGAACGGGTGGAGACCCAGTACTTC	CSVLERVETQYF
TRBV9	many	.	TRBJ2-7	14	TGTGCCAGCAGCCCTCTCGGAGAAAGCTACGAGCAGTACTTC	CASSPLGESYEQYF
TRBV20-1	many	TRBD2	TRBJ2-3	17	TGCAGTGCTAGAGATGGGAGCCTAGCGGAGGCCACAGATACGCAGTATTTT	CSARDGSLAEATDTQYF
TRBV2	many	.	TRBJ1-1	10	TGTGCCAGCCAAACCTCTGGAGCTTTCTTT	CASQTSGAFF
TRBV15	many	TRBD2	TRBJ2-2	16	TGTGCCACCAGCAGATCCCTGACTAGCGGGGCCGGGGAGCTGTTTTTT	CATSRSLTSGAGELFF
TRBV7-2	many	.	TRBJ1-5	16	TGTGCCAGCAGCTTAGGGTCAAGGACTCCCAATCAGCCCCAGCATTTT	CASSLGSRTPNQPQHF
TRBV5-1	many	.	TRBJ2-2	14	TGCGCCAGCAGCAAGGACGGAAACACCGGGGAGCTGTTTTTT	CASSKDGNTGELFF
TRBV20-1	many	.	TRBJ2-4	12	TGCAGTGCAGAGAGAGGGGAAAACATTCAGTACTTC	CSAERGENIQYF
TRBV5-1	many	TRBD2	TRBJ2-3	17	TGCGCCAGCAGCTTGGGGTCTAGCGGGAGTCGGACAGATACGCAGTATTTT	CASSLGSSGSRTDTQYF
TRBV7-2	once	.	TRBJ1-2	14	TGTGCCAGCAGCTTTTTTTTAAGGAACTATGGCTACACCTTC	CASSFFLRNYGYTF
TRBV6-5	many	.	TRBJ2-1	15	TGTGCCAGCAGTCCCAGAGCGATGAGAAGAAATGAGCAGTTCTTC	CASSPRAMRRNEQFF
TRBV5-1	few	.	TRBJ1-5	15	TGCGCCAGCAGCTTGGATCCAGCTAGCAATCAGCCCCAGAATTTT	CASSLDPASNQPQNF
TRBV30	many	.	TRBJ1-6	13	TGTGCCTGGAGTGTAGAATCCCATTCACCCCTCCACTTT	CAWSVESHSPLHF
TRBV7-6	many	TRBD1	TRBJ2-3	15	TGTGCCAGCGCGAGCTCGGACAGGGTCACAGATACGCAGTATTTT	CASASSDRVTDTQYF
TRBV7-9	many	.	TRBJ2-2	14	TGTGCCAGCAGCTTGGGGGCCGGCACCGGGGAGCTGTTTTTT	CASSLGAGTGELFF
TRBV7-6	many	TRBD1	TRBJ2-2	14	TGTGCCAGCAGCTCCTTGACAGGGCGGTGGGAGCTGTTTTTT	CASSSLTGRWELFF
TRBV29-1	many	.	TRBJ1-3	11	TGCAGCGGTAGGTCTGGAAACACCATATATTTT	CSGRSGNTIYF
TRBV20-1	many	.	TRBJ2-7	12	TGCAGTGCTAGAGTGGCTTTGGGGGAGCAGTACTTC	CSARVALGEQYF
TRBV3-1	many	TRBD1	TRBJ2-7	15	TGTGCCAGCAGCCCCACCGGGACAGGTGTTCACGAGCAGTACTTC	CASSPTGTGVHEQYF
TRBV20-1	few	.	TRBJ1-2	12	TGCAGTGCTGCCCGGGGGAACTATGGCTACACCTTC	CSAARGNYGYTF
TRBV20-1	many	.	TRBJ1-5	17	TGCAGTGCTAGTCGGGTTGGCAGGGCAGACGGCAATCAGCCCCAGCATTTT	CSASRVGRADGNQPQHF
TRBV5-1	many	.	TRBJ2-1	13	TGCGCCAGCAGCTTGGGGGTGGGGAATGAGCAGTTCTTC	CASSLGVGNEQFF
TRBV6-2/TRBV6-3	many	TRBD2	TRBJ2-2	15	TGTGCCAGCAGTCGAGCGGGAGCGAACACCGGGGAGCTGTTTTTT	CASSRAGANTGELFF
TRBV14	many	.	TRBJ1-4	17	TGTGCCAGCAGCCAAGCACAGGGAGGATCCACTAATGAAAAACTGTTTTTT	CASSQAQGGSTNEKLFF
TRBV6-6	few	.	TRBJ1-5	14	TGTGCCAGCACCCGGACCATTTCCAATCAGCCCCAGCATTTT	CASTRTISNQPQHF
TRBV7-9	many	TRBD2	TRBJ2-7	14	TGTGCCAGCAGTTCAGCGGGAGGGTCCTGGGAGCAGTACTTC	CASSSAGGSWEQYF
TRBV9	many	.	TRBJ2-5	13	TGTGCCAGCAGCCTCAGCACCCAAGAGACCCAGTACTTC	CASSLSTQETQYF
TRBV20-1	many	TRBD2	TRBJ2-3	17	TGCAGTGCTAGAGGCGCTCGACTAGCGGGAGCTAGGGATACGCAGTATTTT	CSARGARLAGARDTQYF
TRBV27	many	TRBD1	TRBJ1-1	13	TGTGCCAGCAGTCGGGACAGCCGGACTGAAGCTTTCTTT	CASSRDSRTEAFF
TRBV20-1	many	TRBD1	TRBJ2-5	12	TGCAGTGCTCGGGACAGGGTGGAGACCCAGTACTTC	CSARDRVETQYF
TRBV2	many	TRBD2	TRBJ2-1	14	TGTGCCAGCAATGAGCGGGAGGGCCTAGGGGAGCAGTTCTTC	CASNEREGLGEQFF
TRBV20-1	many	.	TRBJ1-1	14	TGCAGTGCTAGAGATGGGGGAGGTGGCACTGAAGCTTTCTTT	CSARDGGGGTEAFF
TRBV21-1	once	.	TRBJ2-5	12	TGTGCCCTCCCGTCTAGAAAGGAGATCCAGTACTTC	CALPSRKEIQYF
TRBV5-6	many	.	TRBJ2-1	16	TGTGCCAGCAGCCCCCCAAGCGGTCTCACCTACAATGAGCAGTTCTTC	CASSPPSGLTYNEQFF
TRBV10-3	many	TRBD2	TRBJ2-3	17	TGTGCCATCAGTGAGTCGGCTAGCGGGCTTATCACAGATACGCAGTATTTT	CAISESASGLITDTQYF
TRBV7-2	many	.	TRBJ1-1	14	TGTGCCAGCAAATCCAGACCCGAGAACACTGAAGCTTTCTTT	CASKSRPENTEAFF
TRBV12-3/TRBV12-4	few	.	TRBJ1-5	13	TGTGCCAGCAGTCCGGGGTACAATCAGCCCCAGCATTTT	CASSPGYNQPQHF
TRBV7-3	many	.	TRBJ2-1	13	TGTGCCAGCAGTCGTAACCGCTACAATGAGCAGTTCTTC	CASSRNRYNEQFF
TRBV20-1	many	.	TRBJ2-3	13	TGCAGTGCTCCACCAAACAGTGGAGATACGCAGTATTTT	CSAPPNSGDTQYF
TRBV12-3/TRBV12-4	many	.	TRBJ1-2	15	TGTGCCAGCAGTAAACAGGGAAACTTTGGCTATGGCTACACCTTC	CASSKQGNFGYGYTF
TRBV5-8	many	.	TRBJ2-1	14	TGTGCCAGCAGCCCGTTTGGGGAAAGGAATGAGCAGTTCTTC	CASSPFGERNEQFF
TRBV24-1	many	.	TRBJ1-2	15	TGTGCCACCAGCGCCCCGGACAAGGGTAGTCCTGGCTACACCTTC	CATSAPDKGSPGYTF
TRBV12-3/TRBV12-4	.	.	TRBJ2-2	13	TGTGCCAGCAGTATCCTGGCGGCCGGGGAGCTGTTTTTT	CASSILAAGELFF